The next 32 T cell receptor beta chains were all read from a single sample in a study of blood T cells in healthy people across ages (dated by TCRdb to the mid-2010s). The library was obtained by 5' RACE. Sequencing used an Illumina HiSeq 2500. The second PCR ran for roughly 7 to 12 cycles and used a J-beta primer mix along with a sample-barcoded 5' primer. TCRdb passed the public sequencing reads through fastp at Q25 and MiXCR, retaining productive beta sequences. Each record represents a unique CDR3 protein, reported with the most common genes and DNA among its rows. The sample data list more than 1,000,000 distinct CDR3 sequences, and under 30% of these were observed just once. The ten largest account for approximately 0.75% of the sample. The sample was also linked to a second study, of T cells of mothers and their children.

Material: blood. Source of these receptors: a girl aged 2 to 10 in good health.

This clonotype was counted between two and nine times. The chain carries TRBV14 and TRBJ2-5, with D possibly TRBD2 on 5 matching bases. The V end lost 1 base, the J end lost 4 bases, and 10 bases lay between the germline ends. CDR3 length: 14 amino acids. The V gene's germline CDR1 is SGHDN and CDR2 FVKESK. Here the CDR3 reads CASSQAGLGETQYF. Here the CDR3 DNA reads TGTGCCAGCAGCCAAGCGGGATTAGGAGAGACCCAGTACTTC.

The genes are TRBV7-9 and TRBJ2-7, with D unresolved. The V end lost 5 bases, the J end lost 2 bases, and 19 bases lay between the germline ends. The CDR3 is 16 amino acids. Germline lookup yields CDR1 SEHNR and CDR2 FQNEAQ (reference sequence). Here the CDR3 DNA reads TGTGCCAGCAGCCCCCTCTCACGAACTGCCGCCTACGAGCAGTACTTC. Protein product: CASSPLSRTAAYEQYF.

This clonotype turned up a few times. The V gene is TRBV20-1, the J gene TRBJ2-1; D might be TRBD2 (5 bases). The CDR3 spans 12 residues. The ends were cut back, 5 bases at V and 2 bases at J, with 7 bases in the middle. CDR1 is DFQATT, CDR2 SNEGSKA, per germline (reference sequence). CDR3 in DNA: TGCAGTGCTCGGAGGACCTACAATGAGCAGTTCTTC. This translates into CSARRTYNEQFF.

The chain has TRBV12-3 or TRBV12-4 and TRBJ2-7, with TRBD2 matching 12 bases. CDR3 length equals 18 residues. Unmatched junction bases numbered 9, after V lost 2 bases and J lost 1 base. The CDR3 DNA follows: TGTGCCAGCAGTTTATATGAACTAGCGGGAGGAGGTTCCTACGAGCAGTACTTC. The encoded protein is CASSLYELAGGGSYEQYF.

This clonotype was counted between two and nine times. The genes are TRBV28 and TRBJ1-6, with D unresolved. Germline V gene data show CDR1 as MDHEN and CDR2 as SYDVKM. The CDR3 covers 13 residues. Between the trimmed V and J ends, which lost 6 bases and 0 bases, there was a span of 3 bases. The CDR3 here is CASSISYNSPLHF. CDR3 coding DNA: TGTGCCAGCAGCATCTCCTATAATTCACCCCTCCACTTT. The complete variable domain, with remaining parts taken from reference TRBV28 and TRBJ1-6, reads DVKVTQSSRYLVKRTGEKVFLECVQDMDHENMFWYRQDPGLGLRLIYFSYDVKMKEKGDIPEGYSVSREKKERFSLILESASTNQTSMYLCASSISYNSPLHFGNGTRLTVT.

In its sample, this clonotype was seen a few times. Germline is not matched at one junction end, which may reflect a read error. This sequence joins TRBV3-1 and TRBJ2-3; D is uncertain. Per germline, CDR1 LGHDT and CDR2 YNNKEL (reference sequence). This CDR3 has 12 residues. The CDR3 nucleotides read TGTGCCAGCAGCCAAGGGGGTCTTACCTTCTCCTTT. Its protein product is CASSQGGLTFSF.

The sample holds a few counts of this clonotype. V gene TRBV7-2 combines with J gene TRBJ1-2, with a tentative D call TRBD1 (6 bases). Germline loops: CDR1 SGHTA, CDR2 FQGNSA. There are 14 residues in the CDR3. Trimming stripped 3 bases from V and 4 bases from J, with 12 bases between. The CDR3 spells CASSLVGAAYGYTF. CDR3 nucleotide sequence: TGTGCCAGCAGCTTGGTGGGGGCCGCCTATGGCTACACCTTC.

This clonotype was seen ten or more times. The chain couples TRBV5-8 to TRBJ2-5, with TRBD2 identical over 12 bases. V trimming: 5 bases; J trimming: 2 bases; junction bases outside the gene matches: 7. CDR1 and CDR2 (germline): SGHTS, YDEGEE. There are 16 residues in the CDR3. The CDR3 coding sequence is TGTGCCAGCAGTAACGGACTAGCGGGACCTCAAGAGACCCAGTACTTC. Protein product: CASSNGLAGPQETQYF. The whole variable domain, filled in from reference TRBV5-8 and TRBJ2-5, reads EAGVTQSPTHLIKTRGQQATLRCSPISGHTSVYWYQQALGLGLQFLLWYDEGEERNRGNFPPRFSGRQFPNYSSELNVNALELEDSALYLCASSNGLAGPQETQYFGPGTRLLVL.

This clonotype was counted a few times. This chain links TRBV4-1 with TRBJ2-4, with D unclear. CDR1 is MGHRA and CDR2 is YSYEKL in the germline V gene. The CDR3 runs 19 residues. Trimming left V 1 base short and J 0 bases short, with 19 bases between. The CDR3 spells CASSQVGKTTALAKNIQYF. CDR3 nucleotide sequence: TGCGCCAGCAGCCAAGTTGGGAAGACGACCGCCTTAGCCAAAAACATTCAGTACTTC.

The CDR3 loop is CASGFLVRDRGDTEAFF. CDR3 nucleotide sequence: TGTGCTAGTGGTTTCTTGGTAAGGGACAGGGGAGACACTGAAGCTTTCTTT. This chain connects TRBV12-5 to TRBJ1-1; 10 nucleotides match TRBD1. This CDR3 spans 17 amino acids. Germline V lookup: CDR1 LGHNT, CDR2 FRNRAP. V shed 3 bases and J 3 bases; nucleotides not matched to a gene: 10.

The rearrangement uses TRBV9 and TRBJ1-2; D is possibly TRBD1 (5 bases). V lost 3 bases to trimming and J lost 3 bases, with 9 bases between them. This CDR3 comprises 13 residues. From germline, CDR1 is SGDLS and CDR2 YYNGEE. The CDR3 DNA reads as TGTGCCAGCAGCGCCCGGGACCACTATGGCTACACCTTC. This translates into CASSARDHYGYTF.

The chain links TRBV5-1 to TRBJ2-1; TRBD2 matches 8 bases. The J call may be wrong; the DNA end is better matched by TRBJ2-7. The CDR3 has 14 amino acids. Germline CDR1 and CDR2: SGHRS and YFSETQ. In DNA form, the CDR3 reads TGCGCCAGCAGCTCCCATCAGCGGGGGTACGAGCAGTACTTC. Protein: CASSSHQRGYEQYF.

This chain connects TRBV5-1 to TRBJ1-2, with unresolved D. The CDR3 totals 14 residues. Per germline, CDR1 SGHRS and CDR2 YFSETQ. Trimming removed 0 bases at V and 5 bases at J, with 11 bases between. The chain's CDR3 is CASSLDDNSYGYTF. The CDR3 DNA follows: TGCGCCAGCAGCTTGGACGATAACAGTTATGGCTACACCTTC.

The count of this clonotype is one. The CDR3 here is CASSEDAWDREYF. The DNA for the CDR3 is TGTGCCAGCAGCGAGGACGCATGGGACAGGGAGTACTTC. The chain recombines TRBV7-9 with TRBJ2-7; TRBD1 aligns across 9 bases. The germline CDR1 and CDR2 sequences are SEHNR and FQNEAQ (reference sequence). V dropped 5 bases and J dropped 11; count of bases not matched to a gene: 10. This CDR3 contains 13 residues.

This clonotype was seen a few times. This chain links TRBV20-1 with TRBJ2-3, with unresolved D. The germline V gene encodes CDR1 DFQATT and CDR2 SNEGSKA (reference sequence). The CDR3 sequence is 14 residues long. Trimming pared 6 bases from V and 2 bases from J, leaving 15 bases between. CDR3 coding DNA: TGCAGTGCGAACCGACTGGGCCTCACAGATACGCAGTATTTT. Translated, it gives CSANRLGLTDTQYF.

This clonotype was seen a few times. The chain combines TRBV29-1 with TRBJ2-5, with D unresolved. The CDR3 sequence is 14 residues long. Germline V gene sequence: CDR1 SQVTM, CDR2 ANQGSEA. V lost 2 bases, J lost 7 bases, and 17 bases lay in between. The CDR3 reads CSVERVIPWGTQYF. The DNA of the CDR3 is TGCAGCGTTGAAAGGGTCATTCCTTGGGGGACCCAGTACTTC.

The V and J genes are TRBV5-1 and TRBJ2-2, with D tentatively TRBD1 or TRBD2 (5 bases each). Germline loops: CDR1 SGHRS, CDR2 YFSETQ. V lost 0 bases and J 2 bases, leaving 14 bases between the germline ends. This CDR3 spans 17 amino acids. The CDR3 DNA is TGCGCCAGCAGCTTGGGGGACCGATCCCTTAACACCGGGGAGCTGTTTTTT. This codes for CASSLGDRSLNTGELFF.

This chain links TRBV20-1 with TRBJ1-3; no clear D gene. The CDR3 contains 15 residues. V was pared by 0 bases and J by 0 bases, with 9 bases between. CDR1 DFQATT and CDR2 SNEGSKA come from the germline V gene (reference sequence). The CDR3 region has the DNA TGCAGTGCTAGAGATCTAGGGTACTCTGGAAACACCATATATTTT. Translated, it gives CSARDLGYSGNTIYF.

V gene TRBV20-1 combines with J gene TRBJ2-1, with 11 bases matching TRBD1. The CDR3 is 14 residues long. Germline loops: CDR1 DFQATT, CDR2 SNEGSKA (reference sequence). The trim removed 3 bases at V and 9 bases at J, leaving 7 bases unmatched. CDR3 region: CSASGGQGAIEQFF. In DNA form, the CDR3 reads TGCAGTGCTAGTGGCGGACAGGGGGCGATTGAGCAGTTCTTC.

In its sample, this clonotype was seen a few times. The chain links TRBV15 to TRBJ2-3; 7 positions agree with TRBD2. Germline V gene sequence: CDR1 LNHNV, CDR2 YYDKDF (reference sequence). This CDR3 spans 15 amino acids. Trimming at V came to 8 bases and at J to 1 base, leaving 9 bases not matched to a gene. The CDR3 spells CATALITSGTDTQYF. The CDR3 DNA reads TGTGCCACCGCCCTTATAACTAGCGGCACAGATACGCAGTATTTT.

This clonotype was counted at least ten times. J is TRBJ2-5 and V is TRBV29-1; tentatively, D is TRBD2 (6 bases). V gave up 2 bases and J gave up 4 bases, with 11 bases separating them. The CDR3 totals 13 residues. Germline V gives CDR1 SQVTM, CDR2 ANQGSEA. Here the CDR3 DNA reads TGCAGCGTTGAATTCGGGAGAGGAGAGACCCAGTACTTC. This sequence encodes CSVEFGRGETQYF.

This clonotype was detected a few times. A junction end diverges from the germline sequence, so it may reflect a read error. The genes are TRBV12-3 or TRBV12-4 and TRBJ1-2, with TRBD1 identical over 8 bases. The CDR3 totals 16 residues. The CDR3 spells CASSLLDRDSTHGCTF. In DNA form, the CDR3 reads TGTGCCAGCAGTTTATTGGACAGGGACAGTACACATGGCTGCACCTTC.

This clonotype has a handful of counts. The chain links TRBV14 to TRBJ1-1; D call uncertain. V was pared by 5 bases and J by 0 bases, with 7 bases between. In germline, CDR1 is SGHDN, CDR2 FVKESK. This CDR3 comprises 13 residues. The CDR3: CASSATLNTEAFF. The CDR3 DNA sequence: TGTGCCAGCAGCGCGACACTGAACACTGAAGCTTTCTTT.

The rearrangement uses TRBV6-7 and TRBJ1-2; D not certain. TRBV6-7 is flagged as an ORF with uncertain function. V was cut by 1 base and J by 1 base, with 7 bases left in between. CDR3 length: 14 amino acids. DNA of the CDR3: TGTGCCAGCAGTTACTTCGCACGTAACTATGGCTACACCTTC. Protein product: CASSYFARNYGYTF.

For the CDR3, the DNA is TGCGCCAGCAGCTTTAGGGCCGCGGAGAACTATGGCTACACCTTC. It encodes CASSFRAAENYGYTF. This chain joins TRBV5-1 and TRBJ1-2; D is uncertain. The CDR3 covers 15 residues. The V gene's germline CDR1 is SGHRS and CDR2 YFSETQ. The V gene lost 2 bases and the J gene lost 2 bases, with 13 bases spanning the gap.

This clonotype was counted ten times or more. This chain uses TRBV18 with TRBJ2-3; no clear D gene. The germline V and J ends were trimmed by 8 bases and 3 bases, with 6 bases remaining between them. The germline gives CDR1 KGHSH, CDR2 LQKENI. The CDR3 is 11 amino acids. The CDR3 DNA follows: TGTGCCAGCAGCGCGACAGATACGCAGTATTTT. Translated: CASSATDTQYF.

This clonotype was seen only a few times. The chain uses TRBV28 and TRBJ2-4; tentative D call: TRBD2 (5 bases). V was cut by 4 bases and J by 0 bases, with 13 bases left in between. Germline assignment: CDR1 MDHEN and CDR2 SYDVKM. CDR3 length: 16 residues. As DNA, the CDR3 is TGTGCCAGCAGTTCAAGCGGATTGATAGCCAAAAACATTCAGTACTTC. It specifies CASSSSGLIAKNIQYF.

This chain joins TRBV4-1 and TRBJ1-5; D not resolved. Trimming left V 1 base short and J 7 bases short, with 11 bases between. Germline V lookup: CDR1 MGHRA, CDR2 YSYEKL. CDR3 length: 14 amino acids. In DNA, the CDR3 is TGCGCCAGCAGCCAAGTGCCAATCATACAGCCCCAGCATTTT. Residues: CASSQVPIIQPQHF.

The rearrangement links TRBV12-3 or TRBV12-4 to TRBJ2-5; D is unclear. The J call may not be correct, given that the DNA end is closer to TRBJ2-7. The CDR3 totals 14 residues. This chain's CDR3 is CASSTKDGPYEQYF. Written as DNA, the CDR3 is TGTGCCAGCAGTACAAAGGACGGGCCCTACGAGCAGTACTTC.

The sample holds a few counts of this clonotype. The rearrangement uses TRBV4-2 and TRBJ2-5, with 8 bases that match TRBD2. The closer fit of TRBJ2-1 to the DNA end suggests the J call may be wrong. CDR3 length: 16 amino acids. Germline V CDR1 and CDR2: LGHNA, YNFKEQ. In nucleotides, the CDR3 is TGTGCCAGCAGCCAAGTCCCCTTAGCGGGGCACAATGAGCAGTTCTTC. This sequence encodes CASSQVPLAGHNEQFF.

The genes are TRBV29-1 and TRBJ2-7; 7 bases align to TRBD1. Germline trimming cut 7 bases from V and 0 bases from J; bases unmatched to any gene: 6. The CDR3 consists of 13 residues. CDR1 and CDR2 (germline): SQVTM, ANQGSEA. The CDR3 here is CSANRDSSYEQYF. The CDR3, as DNA: TGCAGCGCAAACCGGGACAGCTCCTACGAGCAGTACTTC.

This clonotype was found a few times. The V and J genes are TRBV9 and TRBJ2-7, with 10 bases that match TRBD1. This CDR3 is 15 amino acids long. Germline-derived CDR1 and CDR2 are SGDLS and YYNGEE. V lost 3 bases, J lost 4 bases, and 7 bases stayed unmatched. CDR3 protein: CASSGGTGALYEQYF. CDR3 in DNA: TGTGCCAGCAGCGGGGGGACAGGGGCGCTATACGAGCAGTACTTC. Together with reference TRBV9 and TRBJ2-7, the CDR3 gives the full variable domain: DSGVTQTPKHLITATGQRVTLRCSPRSGDLSVYWYQQSLDQGLQFLIQYYNGEERAKGNILERFSAQQFPDLHSELNLSSLELGDSALYFCASSGGTGALYEQYFGPGTRLTVT.